Listed below are T cell receptor beta chains from one sample, sequenced in a study of T cells in localized non-small cell lung cancer. Profiling relied on immunoSEQ multiplex PCR, and the TCRdb table lists in-frame clones only, not all of them. The profile covers roughly 24,000 clones, with approximately 81% appearing a single time and roughly a tenth taken by the ten largest. The sample consisted of peripheral blood, taken before any cancer treatment. The receptors stem from a man aged 35 to 70 with stage III squamous cell lung carcinoma. Each CDR3 is given without its conserved first and last residue. A D gene is named only where the DNA matches it firmly.

TRBD2 | TRBV7-9 | ASSSGLAGGGYEQF
NA | TRBV21-1 | ASSWRQGQANYGYT
NA | TRBV27 | ASSFGSWSSYNEQF
NA | TRBV27 | ASSWTGPNSGANVLT
NA | TRBV7-2 | ASSLVGRDTQY
NA | TRBV28 | ASIPGTSYSEQF
NA | TRBV10-3 | AIGDSVNSPLH
NA | TRBV9 | ASSVDGGSPYGYT
TRBD1 | TRBV6-5 | ASSPFRQGGNTIY
NA | TRBV9 | ASSVASMGASYNEQF
NA | TRBV10-3 | AISEGRNQPQH
NA | TRBV5-4 | ASSFTVNEQF
NA | TRBV2 | ASSLDRNQPQH
TRBD1 | TRBV5-1 | ASSLQQGESPLH
TRBD1 | TRBV28 | ASSSPVTGGSRETQY
TRBD1 | TRBV7-9 | ASSTDRDSNQPQH
NA | TRBV7-3 | ASSLKYRTERYNEQF
NA | TRBV7-3 | ASSPEGGTQY
NA | TRBV5-5 | ASSLPRQGTF
NA | TRBV5-1 | ASSSIPGPQETQY
TRBD1 | TRBV6-5 | ASSPGQYIPAF
NA | TRBV15 | ATSRTGNTEAF
NA | TRBV4-1 | ASSQEEYNEQF
TRBD2 | TRBV7-6 | ASRRGLAGAYNEQF
NA | TRBV18 | ASSPPPDTEAF
NA | TRBV30 | ACDPRLFGADTQY
NA | TRBV7-9 | ASSLSVKHGYT
NA | TRBV5-4 | ASSRVGGGNSYEQY
TRBD1 | TRBV19 | ASKEGTGRNQPQH
NA | TRBV14 | ASSHKRTRNTEAF
NA | TRBV6-1 | ASSEYRNTEAF
NA | TRBV5-1 | ASSSTSNTGELF
NA | TRBV19 | ASSMWGSNQPQH
NA | TRBV7-3 | ASSLDGGEQF
TRBD1 | TRBV6-1 | ASRSQGVINQPQH
TRBD2 | TRBV11-3 | ASSHSGGAPGELF
NA | TRBV5-6 | ASSLALVRSTEAF
NA | TRBV9 | ASSVEAGGQPQH
NA | TRBV7-3 | ASSPLAGIRETQY
NA | TRBV15 | ATSKARGEQF
NA | TRBV29-1 | SVGQMYGELF
NA | TRBV6-1 | ASMEEGSREAF
NA | TRBV5-1 | ASSSTLHEQY
NA | TRBV29-1 | SVERVQDVRELF
NA | TRBV6-5 | ASSYSIRDFGYT
TRBD1 | TRBV29-1 | SVTGPTGEATNEKLF
NA | TRBV7-9 | ASSFEGLGQPQH
TRBD1 | TRBV6-1 | ASSGQGAPVVYGYT
TRBD2 | TRBV4-1 | ASSQVHSGGQYNEQF
NA | TRBV6-1 | ASEGRPQH
TRBD2 | TRBV2 | ASGPRSLAGSNEQF
NA | TRBV6-5 | ASLLTRSSSYEQY
NA | TRBV7-9 | ASSSSGSGNTIY